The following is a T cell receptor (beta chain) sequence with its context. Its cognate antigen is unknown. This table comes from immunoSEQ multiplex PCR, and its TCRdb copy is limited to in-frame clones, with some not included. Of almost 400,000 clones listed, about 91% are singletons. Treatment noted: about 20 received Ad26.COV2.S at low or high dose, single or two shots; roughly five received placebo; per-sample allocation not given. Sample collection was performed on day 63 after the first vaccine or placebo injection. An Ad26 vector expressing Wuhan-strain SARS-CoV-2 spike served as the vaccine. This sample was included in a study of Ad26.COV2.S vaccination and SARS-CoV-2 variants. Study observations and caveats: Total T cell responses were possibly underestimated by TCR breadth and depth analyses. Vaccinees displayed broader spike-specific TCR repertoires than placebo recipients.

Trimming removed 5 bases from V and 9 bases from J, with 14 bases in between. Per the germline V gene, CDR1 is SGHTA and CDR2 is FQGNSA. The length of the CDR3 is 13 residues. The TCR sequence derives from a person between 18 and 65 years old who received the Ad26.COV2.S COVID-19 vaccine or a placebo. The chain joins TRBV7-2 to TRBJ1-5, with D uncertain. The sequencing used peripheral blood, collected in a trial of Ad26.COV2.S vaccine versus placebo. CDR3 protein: CASSLPGERPQHF. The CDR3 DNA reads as TGTGCCAGCAGCCTTCCCGGCGAACGGCCCCAGCATTTT.